This T cell receptor (beta chain) was recovered during a study of T cell repertoires in cytomegalovirus infection. Study-wide context: Based on public TCR beta signatures, there were indications of CMV infection and of a matching HLA type.

The CDR3 runs 16 residues. Germline assignment: CDR1 MDHEN and CDR2 SYDVKM. The V and J ends lost 5 bases and 2 bases, in that order; junction bases with no gene match: 4. The sample holds many counts of this clonotype. Its target is unknown. Whole-study results and caveats: In two of eight donors, the top clonotype was HLA-C-restricted CMV-specific. The study identified carriers of CMV plus the relevant HLA from cumulative public TCR beta family frequency.

TCRdb ran MiXCR on the reads and lists one entry per CDR3 protein. The table has approximately 110,000 distinct CDR3 sequences, about 9.4% seen once. The TCR was taken from a human donor in good health (CMV status not recorded). Some clones in this sample may be carry-over from other donors' samples. V and J are TRBV28 and TRBJ2-5, with 14 bases lining up with TRBD2. Sequencing used PBMCs, sequenced either directly or after in vitro stimulation (not recorded which). The CDR3 sequence is CASSGLAGGRQETQYF. In nucleotides, the CDR3 is TGTGCCAGCAGTGGACTAGCGGGAGGTCGGCAAGAGACCCAGTACTTC.